The 8 T cell receptor beta chains reported below all come from one sample, sequenced in a study of spatial heterogeneity in lung cancer. One entry per CDR3 protein results from TCRdb running MiXCR on the 5' RACE reads. The table records some 47,000 distinct CDR3 sequences, 6% to 9% of them present only once. Time point defined: sample taken at primary tumor resection. The input material, whole RNA from tumor, nontumor lung or frozen PBMC, was sequenced unsorted. The material was PBMCs, obtained at surgery. Receptors were obtained from a female donor with early-stage non-small cell lung cancer.

There are many counts of this clonotype. The CDR3 protein is CASSLSAGTNNYGYTF. In DNA form, the CDR3 reads TGTGCCAGCAGTTTATCGGCCGGGACAAATAACTATGGCTACACCTTC. The chain carries TRBV27 and TRBJ1-2, with D maybe TRBD1 (6 bases). The CDR3 consists of 16 residues. Trimming took 0 bases from V and 1 from J, leaving 12 bases between them. Germline assignment: CDR1 MNHEY and CDR2 SMNVEV (reference sequence).

This clonotype was seen ten or more times. The chain uses TRBV28 and TRBJ2-3; D possibly corresponds to TRBD2 (6 bases). In germline, CDR1 is MDHEN, CDR2 SYDVKM. The V end lost 2 bases, the J end lost 2 bases, and 11 bases lay between the germline ends. The CDR3 loop spans 15 amino acids. CDR3 region: CASSLEPGVTDTQYF. CDR3 nucleotide sequence: TGTGCCAGCAGTTTAGAGCCGGGGGTCACAGATACGCAGTATTTT. The full variable domain, with the rest looked up from reference TRBV28 and TRBJ2-3, is DVKVTQSSRYLVKRTGEKVFLECVQDMDHENMFWYRQDPGLGLRLIYFSYDVKMKEKGDIPEGYSVSREKKERFSLILESASTNQTSMYLCASSLEPGVTDTQYFGPGTRLTVL.

This clonotype has ten or more counts. The chain recombines TRBV20-1 with TRBJ2-6; no definite D call. The ends were cut back, 5 bases at V and 1 base at J, with 18 bases in the middle. CDR1 is DFQATT, CDR2 SNEGSKA, per germline (reference sequence). CDR3 size: 17 residues. The CDR3 DNA is TGCAGTGCTGTCCCACTCTTCGCCAAATCTGGGGCCAACGTCCTGACTTTC. This translates into CSAVPLFAKSGANVLTF.

The chain links TRBV7-9 to TRBJ2-5; 8 nucleotides line up with TRBD2. The CDR3 has 14 amino acids. V lost 3 bases and J lost 5; bases outside the gene matches: 5. The germline CDR1 and CDR2 sequences are SEHNR and FQNEAQ (reference sequence). DNA of the CDR3: TGTGCCAGCAGCTTGGTCAGCGGGGGTGAGACCCAGTACTTC. Amino acids: CASSLVSGGETQYF.

This clonotype was counted ten times or more. The chain employs TRBV3-1 and TRBJ2-5; 9 bases are a match to TRBD2. Germline loops: CDR1 LGHDT, CDR2 YNNKEL (reference sequence). Losses at the gene ends were 3 bases for V and 6 bases for J; bases not matched to a gene: 5. The CDR3 is 14 residues long. CDR3 nucleotide sequence: TGTGCCAGCAGCCAGCGGGGGGGCCGGAAGACCCAGTACTTC. Translation gives CASSQRGGRKTQYF.

This clonotype has ten or more counts. The chain joins TRBV29-1 to TRBJ2-7; D gene uncertain. V lost 4 bases and J lost 2, with 12 bases in between. CDR1 is SQVTM, CDR2 ANQGSEA, per germline. This CDR3 contains 13 residues. The CDR3 region is CSVGVSWTYEQYF. The CDR3 DNA is TGCAGCGTTGGTGTTAGCTGGACCTACGAGCAGTACTTC.

This clonotype was observed at least ten times. The CDR3 spells CASSALQGPSYEQYF. DNA for the CDR3: TGTGCCAGCAGCGCATTACAGGGCCCAAGTTACGAGCAGTACTTC. This chain connects TRBV2 to TRBJ2-7, with D possibly TRBD1 on 6 matching bases. This CDR3 comprises 15 residues. The germline V gene has CDR1 SNHLY and CDR2 FYNNEI. Trimming cost V 6 bases and J 4 bases, with 19 bases left between them.

Comments on this clonotype: The junction departs from germline at one end; a sequencing error may be responsible. This rearrangement joins TRBV7-7 to TRBJ2-5; 8 nucleotides align to TRBD1. The germline V gene has CDR1 SSHAT and CDR2 FNYEAQ (reference sequence). This CDR3 has 13 amino acids. CDR3 sequence (DNA): TGTGCTAGCAGCCCCAGGGGGCGAGAGACCCAGTACTTC. It translates to CASSPRGRETQYF.